This is a list of T cell receptor beta chains from one sample in a study of technical replicates of blood from a handful of donors. Clones were read by immunoSEQ multiplex PCR, and TCRdb kept only the in-frame ones, dropping some. The data contain approximately 78,000 clones, about nine tenths of them singletons. Sequenced material: T cells isolated from PBMCs. These receptors originate from a human donor in good health. CDR3s leave out the opening cysteine and the closing phenylalanine or tryptophan.

V: TRBV19; J: TRBJ2-7; CDR3: ASSLQGDEQY
V: TRBV19; J: TRBJ2-7; CDR3: ASSLGQASYEQY
V: TRBV7-9; J: TRBJ1-2; CDR3: ASSSDRVLYGYT
V: TRBV11-1; J: TRBJ1-3; CDR3: ASSLVGEDGNTIY
V: TRBV6-1; J: TRBJ2-1; CDR3: ASSEVSELSSYNEQF
V: TRBV5-1; J: TRBJ2-7; CDR3: ASSYNRDYEQY
V: TRBV10-1; J: TRBJ2-7; CDR3: ALHRRGGYEQY
V: TRBV7-3; J: TRBJ1-2; CDR3: ASSSTGDSGPYGYT
V: TRBV5-1; J: TRBJ1-2; CDR3: ASSLVRQGGYGYT
V: TRBV5-6; J: TRBJ1-5; CDR3: ASSWRGDQPQH
V: TRBV27; J: TRBJ2-7; CDR3: ASSLQDGLYEQY
V: TRBV4-3; J: TRBJ2-1; CDR3: ASSQDSGQGTLNEQF
V: TRBV30; J: TRBJ2-1; CDR3: AWAFIPGQAGNEQF
V: TRBV5-1; J: TRBJ2-2; CDR3: ASSTGQGRTGELF
V: TRBV28; J: TRBJ1-2; CDR3: ASSFVLPQGANYGYT
V: TRBV9; J: TRBJ1-2; CDR3: ASSVGQYLYGYT
V: TRBV13; J: TRBJ2-3; CDR3: ASSLGQTTDTQY
V: TRBV9; J: TRBJ2-7; CDR3: ASSASTGGAYEQY
V: TRBV7-2; J: TRBJ1-2; CDR3: ASSLLSPGQGGYT
V: TRBV4-1; J: TRBJ1-4; CDR3: ASSQVGLTGLFEKLF
V: TRBV30; J: TRBJ2-7; CDR3: AWSGVGGLYEQY
V: TRBV10-2; J: TRBJ1-1; CDR3: ASTSLQFGENTEAF
V: TRBV6-6; J: TRBJ1-4; CDR3: ASSYPGQGNEKLF
V: TRBV9; J: TRBJ1-2; CDR3: ASHGGLRYGYT